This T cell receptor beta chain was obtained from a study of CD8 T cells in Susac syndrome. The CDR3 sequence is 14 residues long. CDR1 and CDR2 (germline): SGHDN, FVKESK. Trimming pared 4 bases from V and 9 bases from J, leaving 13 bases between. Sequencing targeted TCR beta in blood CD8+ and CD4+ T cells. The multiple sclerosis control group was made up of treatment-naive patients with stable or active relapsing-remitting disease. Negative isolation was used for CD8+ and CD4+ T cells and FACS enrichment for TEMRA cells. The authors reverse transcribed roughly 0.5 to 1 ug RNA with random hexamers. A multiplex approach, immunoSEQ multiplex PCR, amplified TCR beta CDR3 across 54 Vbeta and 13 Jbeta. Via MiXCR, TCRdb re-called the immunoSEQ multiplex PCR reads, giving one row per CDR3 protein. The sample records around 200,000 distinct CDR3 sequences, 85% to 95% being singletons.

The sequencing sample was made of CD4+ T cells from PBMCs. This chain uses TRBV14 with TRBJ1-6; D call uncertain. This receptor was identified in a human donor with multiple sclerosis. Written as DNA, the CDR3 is TGTGCCAGCAGCCTCCGGGCCTCGGGTTCACCCCTCCACTTT. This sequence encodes CASSLRASGSPLHF.